This TCR beta chain was recorded in a study of T cell repertoires in cytomegalovirus infection. About this clonotype: Antigen: not known.

The V gene end was trimmed by 4 bases and the J gene end by 6 bases; junction bases not matched to a gene: 3. Germline CDR1 is SNHLY and CDR2 is FYNNEI. The CDR3 totals 14 residues. TCRdb redid the calling of the reads with MiXCR, one entry per CDR3 protein. Among 200,000 to 250,000 distinct CDR3 sequences, about 40% were seen once, and the ten largest hold approximately 60%. The receptor was isolated from a human donor in good health (CMV status not recorded). Some clones in this sample may be carry-over from other donors' samples. J is TRBJ2-2 and V is TRBV2, with 9 nucleotides matching TRBD1. This specimen was CD8+ T cells from cultured PBMCs, taken from culture after CMV antigen stimulation. CDR3 loop: CASSGTGAPGELFF. CDR3 nucleotide sequence: TGTGCCAGCAGTGGGACAGGGGCTCCCGGGGAGCTGTTTTTT.